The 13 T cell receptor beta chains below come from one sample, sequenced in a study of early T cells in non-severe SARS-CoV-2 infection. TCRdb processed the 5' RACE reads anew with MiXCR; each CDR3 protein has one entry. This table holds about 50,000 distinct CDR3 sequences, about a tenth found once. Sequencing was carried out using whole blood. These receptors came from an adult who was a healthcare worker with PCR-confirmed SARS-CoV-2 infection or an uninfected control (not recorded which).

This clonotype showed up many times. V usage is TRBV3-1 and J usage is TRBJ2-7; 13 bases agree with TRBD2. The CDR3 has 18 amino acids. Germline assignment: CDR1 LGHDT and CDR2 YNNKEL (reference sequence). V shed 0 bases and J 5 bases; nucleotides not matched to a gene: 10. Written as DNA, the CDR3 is TGTGCCAGCAGCCAAGATCCGGTGACTAGCGGGAGGACCGACGAGCAGTACTTC. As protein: CASSQDPVTSGRTDEQYF.

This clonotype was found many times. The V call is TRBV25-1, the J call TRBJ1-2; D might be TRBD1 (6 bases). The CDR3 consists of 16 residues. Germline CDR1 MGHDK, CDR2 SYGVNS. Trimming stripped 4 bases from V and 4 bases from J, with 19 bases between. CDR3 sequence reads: CASSGGQSEPAYGYTF. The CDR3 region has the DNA TGTGCCAGCAGTGGAGGACAGAGCGAGCCGGCCTATGGCTACACCTTC.

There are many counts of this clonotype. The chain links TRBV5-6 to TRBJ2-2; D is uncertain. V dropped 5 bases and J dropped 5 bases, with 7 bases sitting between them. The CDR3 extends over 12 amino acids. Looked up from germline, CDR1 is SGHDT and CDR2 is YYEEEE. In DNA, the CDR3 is TGTGCCAGCAGTTTCGGTACCGGGGAGCTGTTTTTT. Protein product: CASSFGTGELFF.

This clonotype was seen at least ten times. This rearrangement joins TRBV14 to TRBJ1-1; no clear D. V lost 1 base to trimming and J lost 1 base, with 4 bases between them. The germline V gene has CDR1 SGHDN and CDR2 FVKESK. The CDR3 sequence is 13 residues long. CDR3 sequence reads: CASSQGRNTEAFF. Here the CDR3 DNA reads TGTGCCAGCAGCCAAGGACGGAACACTGAAGCTTTCTTT. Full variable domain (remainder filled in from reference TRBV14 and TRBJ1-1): EAGVTQFPSHSVIEKGQTVTLRCDPISGHDNLYWYRRVMGKEIKFLLHFVKESKQDESGMPNNRFLAERTGGTYSTLKVQPAELEDSGVYFCASSQGRNTEAFFGQGTRLTVV.

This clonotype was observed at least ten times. The CDR3 bases are TGTGCCAGCAGAGGCTGGGACGTGGGTGAAAAACTGTTTTTT. It yields the protein CASRGWDVGEKLFF. V is TRBV28 and J is TRBJ1-4, with TRBD1 as a possible D gene (5 bases). Trimming cost V 6 bases and J 7 bases, with 15 bases left between them. The CDR3 is 14 residues long. Per germline, CDR1 MDHEN and CDR2 SYDVKM.

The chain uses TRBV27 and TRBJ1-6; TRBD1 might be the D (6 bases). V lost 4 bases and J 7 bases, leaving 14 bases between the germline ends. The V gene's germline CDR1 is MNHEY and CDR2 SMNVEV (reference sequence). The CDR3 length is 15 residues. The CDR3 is CASSSLGARNSPLHF. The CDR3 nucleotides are TGTGCCAGCAGTTCGCTGGGGGCAAGGAATTCACCCCTCCACTTT.

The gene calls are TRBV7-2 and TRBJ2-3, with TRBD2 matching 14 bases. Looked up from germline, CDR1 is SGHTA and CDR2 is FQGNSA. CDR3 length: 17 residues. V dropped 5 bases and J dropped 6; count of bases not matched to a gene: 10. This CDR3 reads CASSQRLAGGLGDTQYF. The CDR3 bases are TGTGCCAGCAGCCAAAGACTAGCGGGAGGGCTCGGGGATACGCAGTATTTT.

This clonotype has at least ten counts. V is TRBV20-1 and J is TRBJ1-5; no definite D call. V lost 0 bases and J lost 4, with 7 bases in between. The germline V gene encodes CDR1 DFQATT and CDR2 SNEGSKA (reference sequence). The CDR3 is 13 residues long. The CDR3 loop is CSARETVNQPQHF. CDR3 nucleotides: TGCAGTGCTAGAGAGACGGTTAATCAGCCCCAGCATTTT.

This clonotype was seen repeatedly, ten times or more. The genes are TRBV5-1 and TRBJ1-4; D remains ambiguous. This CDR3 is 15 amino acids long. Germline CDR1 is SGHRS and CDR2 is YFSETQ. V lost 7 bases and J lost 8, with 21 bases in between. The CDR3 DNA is TGCGCCAGCGCCTTCCTGGACGGCGGCTTGGAAAAACTGTTTTTT. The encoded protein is CASAFLDGGLEKLFF.

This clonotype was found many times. This CDR3 is CASSLGFTSATDTQYF. CDR3 DNA: TGTGCCAGCAGCTTAGGATTTACTAGCGCCACAGATACGCAGTATTTT. The chain combines TRBV7-2 with TRBJ2-3; 7 bases fit TRBD2. The CDR3 loop spans 16 amino acids. V was clipped by 1 base and J by 2 bases; unmatched bases: 6. Germline CDR1 SGHTA, CDR2 FQGNSA.

The CDR3 coding sequence is TGTGCCAGCTCAGCTAGACAGGGGGCGCTTGAAGAGACCCAGTACTTC. This gives the protein CASSARQGALEETQYF. The gene calls are TRBV18 and TRBJ2-5, with 10 bases that match TRBD1. This CDR3 has 16 residues. V shed 5 bases, J shed 3 bases, and the junction held 9 bases outside the gene matches. Per germline, CDR1 KGHSH and CDR2 LQKENI.

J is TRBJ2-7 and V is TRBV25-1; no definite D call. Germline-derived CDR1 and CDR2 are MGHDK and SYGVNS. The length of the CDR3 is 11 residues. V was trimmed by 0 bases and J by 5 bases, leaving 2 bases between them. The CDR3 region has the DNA TGTGCCAGCAGTGAATACGACGAGCAGTACTTC. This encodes CASSEYDEQYF.

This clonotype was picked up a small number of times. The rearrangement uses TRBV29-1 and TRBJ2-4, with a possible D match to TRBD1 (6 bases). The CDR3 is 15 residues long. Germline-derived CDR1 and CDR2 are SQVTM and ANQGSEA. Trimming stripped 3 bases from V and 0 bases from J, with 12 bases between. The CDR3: CSVEDSLVAKNIQYF. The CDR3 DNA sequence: TGCAGCGTTGAGGACAGCCTAGTAGCCAAAAACATTCAGTACTTC.